The 15 T cell receptor beta chains below come from one sample, sequenced in a study of Graves' ophthalmopathy and Graves' hyperthyroidism. Amplifying from RNA transcripts, the study obtained TCR beta CDR3 regions. HTBI primers primed a first-round RT-PCR, and a second-round multiplex PCR followed. A single record per CDR3 protein comes from TCRdb applying MiXCR to the multiplex PCR reads. The table has hundreds of thousands of distinct CDR3 sequences, 20% to 25% seen once. Sequencing input: peripheral blood. Source of these receptors: a woman between 45 and 60 years old with Graves' ophthalmopathy.

Many counts were recorded for this clonotype. V and J are TRBV24-1 and TRBJ2-2; D is possibly TRBD1 (6 bases). The V gene's germline CDR1 is KGHDR and CDR2 SFDVKD. The CDR3 consists of 13 residues. Trimming shortened V by 7 bases and J by 6 bases, and 11 bases separated the two germline ends. CDR3 sequence (DNA): TGTGCCACCAGAGAAGACAGGTCCGGGGAGCTGTTTTTT. This sequence encodes CATREDRSGELFF.

Ten or more counts support this clonotype. This sequence joins TRBV19 and TRBJ2-5, with 10 positions matching TRBD2. This CDR3 is built from 15 residues. Germline loops: CDR1 LNHDA, CDR2 SQIVND (reference sequence). J gave up 5 bases and V 4 bases, and 7 bases lay outside the gene matches. The CDR3 reads CASSRGSGRRETQYF. CDR3 nucleotides: TGTGCCAGTAGTAGGGGTAGCGGGAGGCGGGAGACCCAGTACTTC.

This clonotype was recorded many times. This chain joins TRBV6-1 and TRBJ1-5; 8 bases agree with TRBD1. Germline-derived CDR1 and CDR2 are MNHNS and SASEGT. This CDR3 contains 18 residues. The J segment lost 1 base and the V segment lost 3 bases, leaving 11 bases of the junction unmatched. CDR3 bases: TGTGCCAGCAGTGACCAGGGGGCTGTACTCTCAAGCAATCAGCCCCAGCATTTT. This translates into CASSDQGAVLSSNQPQHF.

This clonotype was found many times. This chain connects TRBV20-1 to TRBJ1-1; D unclear. The length of the CDR3 is 14 residues. Deletions cut 3 bases from V and 1 base from J, with 12 bases between. The germline CDR1 and CDR2 sequences are DFQATT and SNEGSKA (reference sequence). The CDR3 sequence is CSARDPKKNTEAFF. In DNA form, the CDR3 reads TGCAGTGCTAGGGACCCTAAGAAGAACACTGAAGCTTTCTTT.

Ten or more counts support this clonotype. The V gene is TRBV12-3 or TRBV12-4, the J gene TRBJ2-7; TRBD2 agrees at 10 bases. V shed 7 bases, J shed 2 bases, and the junction held 5 bases outside the gene matches. This CDR3 comprises 14 residues. The CDR3 protein is CASNLAGAPYEQYF. CDR3 nucleotides: TGTGCCAGCAACCTAGCGGGAGCCCCCTACGAGCAGTACTTC.

This clonotype was recorded at least ten times. The CDR3 is CATSEGTGGTNQPQHF. CDR3 bases: TGTGCCACCAGTGAAGGGACAGGGGGCACAAATCAGCCCCAGCATTTT. The chain employs TRBV24-1 and TRBJ1-5, with 12 bases lining up with TRBD1. The CDR3 contains 16 residues. J gave up 4 bases and V 4 bases, and 4 bases lay outside the gene matches. In germline, CDR1 is KGHDR, CDR2 SFDVKD.

This clonotype was seen at least ten times. V and J are TRBV10-2 and TRBJ2-5; D remains unclear. The CDR3 has 14 residues. Germline assignment: CDR1 WSHSY and CDR2 SAAADI. Deletions cut 8 bases from V and 3 bases from J, with 16 bases between. The CDR3 spells CASRASLAEETQYF. In DNA, the CDR3 is TGCGCCAGCCGAGCATCCTTGGCAGAAGAGACCCAGTACTTC.

This clonotype was counted ten times or more. This chain joins TRBV6-1 and TRBJ2-1; TRBD1 aligns across 10 bases. This CDR3 is 15 amino acids long. The V gene end was trimmed by 6 bases and the J gene end by 5 bases; junction bases not matched to a gene: 7. Germline CDR1 MNHNS, CDR2 SASEGT. The CDR3 loop is CASRPDRGQDNEQFF. CDR3 DNA sequence: TGTGCCAGCAGACCTGACAGGGGGCAGGACAATGAGCAGTTCTTC.

In its sample, this clonotype was seen many times. This chain joins TRBV13 and TRBJ2-5, with TRBD2 as a possible D gene (5 bases). This CDR3 has 14 amino acids. V lost 5 bases and J 1 base, leaving 11 bases between the germline ends. Germline V gene data show CDR1 as PRHDT and CDR2 as FYEKMQ (reference sequence). The CDR3: CASSVGLAQETQYF. For the CDR3, the DNA is TGTGCCAGCAGCGTTGGACTGGCCCAAGAGACCCAGTACTTC.

The V and J genes are TRBV6-2 or TRBV6-3 and TRBJ1-2; no clear D gene. The CDR3 loop spans 12 amino acids. V lost 2 bases and J 7 bases, leaving 8 bases between the germline ends. Germline V lookup: CDR1 MNHEY, CDR2 SVGEGT. The CDR3 protein is CASSYGVFGYTF. CDR3 DNA: TGTGCCAGCAGTTACGGAGTATTTGGCTACACCTTC.

Concerning this clonotype: A read error may be the cause here, since a much bigger clone is one base away. Without the conserved terminal phenylalanine or tryptophan, this CDR3 likely stems from a read error. V gene TRBV19 combines with J gene TRBJ2-7; D gene ambiguous. The CDR3 is made up of 13 amino acids. The germline CDR1 and CDR2 sequences are LNHDA and SQIVND (reference sequence). V was pared by 3 bases and J by 3 bases, with 9 bases between. CDR3 protein: CASSMAASYEQYI. As DNA, the CDR3 is TGTGCCAGTAGTATGGCGGCCAGCTACGAGCAGTACATC.

In its sample, this clonotype was seen many times. V and J are TRBV24-1 and TRBJ2-7; D may be TRBD2 (7 bases). The CDR3 covers 15 residues. CDR1 KGHDR and CDR2 SFDVKD come from the germline V gene. Trimming removed 9 bases at V and 6 bases at J, with 23 bases between. CDR3 sequence: CATSDGLGGITEQYF. CDR3 nucleotides: TGTGCCACCTCTGACGGACTAGGGGGAATTACCGAGCAGTACTTC.

The chain combines TRBV27 with TRBJ2-2; 8 nucleotides agree with TRBD2. V lost 2 bases to trimming and J lost 4 bases; unmatched junction nucleotides: 9. The CDR3 length is 17 residues. Germline V gene data show CDR1 as MNHEY and CDR2 as SMNVEV (reference sequence). For the CDR3, the DNA is TGTGCCAGCAGTTTAGGTCGGGAGGGCCGCGGCACCGGGGAGCTGTTTTTT. This encodes CASSLGREGRGTGELFF.

The chain joins TRBV12-3 or TRBV12-4 to TRBJ1-1; weak D call: TRBD1 (6 bases). The V and J ends lost 6 bases and 1 base respectively, with 15 bases between them. The length of the CDR3 is 15 residues. The CDR3 DNA reads TGTGCCAGCAGGTCTGCCGGACAGAGGAACACTGAAGCTTTCTTT. This sequence encodes CASRSAGQRNTEAFF.

The chain has TRBV7-9 and TRBJ2-7; D remains ambiguous. Germline lookup yields CDR1 SEHNR and CDR2 FQNEAQ (reference sequence). The CDR3 is made up of 13 amino acids. The V and J ends lost 1 base and 5 bases respectively, with 9 bases between them. CDR3 nucleotide sequence: TGTGCCAGCAGCTTAGACAGTCGTGACGAGCAGTACTTC. It specifies CASSLDSRDEQYF.